The 30 T cell receptor beta chains below were found in one sample sequenced in a study of shared clonotypes between healthy human individuals. TCRdb keeps only in-frame clones here, not all; method: immunoSEQ multiplex PCR. The profile covers about 2.3 million clones, with just under 95% appearing a single time and approximately 0.41% taken by the ten largest. The sequenced sample consisted of naive CD4+ T cells from PBMCs. The subset is: CD45RA+ positively selected. The receptors stem from a man younger than 35 in good health. Some clones in this sample may be carry-over from other donors' samples.

This clone was seen once. Other DNA sequences of this sample code for an identical CDR3. The chain combines TRBV28 with TRBJ1-2, with D tentatively TRBD1 (5 bases). Per the germline V gene, CDR1 is MDHEN and CDR2 is SYDVKM. CDR3 size: 13 residues. V lost 3 bases and J 6 bases, leaving 11 bases between the germline ends. The CDR3 region is CASSFRQGHGYTF. CDR3 DNA sequence: TGTGCCAGCAGTTTTCGTCAGGGCCATGGCTACACCTTC.

As regards this clone: This specimen includes other DNA sequences encoding the same CDR3. The gene calls are TRBV19 and TRBJ2-1; unclear D gene. V was pared by 4 bases and J by 2 bases, with 0 bases between. CDR1 and CDR2 (germline): LNHDA, SQIVND (reference sequence). This CDR3 is built from 11 residues. The CDR3 nucleotides are TGTGCCAGTAGTACCTACAATGAGCAGTTCTTC. It yields the protein CASSTYNEQFF.

The CDR3 sequence is CASSGTLSGANVLTF. CDR3 DNA sequence: TGCGCCAGCAGTGGGACCCTCTCTGGGGCCAACGTCCTGACTTTC. The chain joins TRBV5-1 to TRBJ2-6, with D tentatively TRBD1 or TRBD2 (5 bases each). V was trimmed by 5 bases and J by 0 bases, leaving 9 bases between them. Germline CDR1 reads SGHRS; CDR2 reads YFSETQ. The CDR3 spans 15 residues.

This CDR3 reads CAWSLAGILSGNSPLHF. The CDR3 nucleotides are TGTGCCTGGAGTCTTGCCGGGATCCTCTCGGGCAATTCACCCCTCCACTTT. This chain links TRBV30 with TRBJ1-6, with unresolved D. Between the trimmed V and J ends, which lost 2 bases and 7 bases, there was a span of 21 bases. Germline assignment: CDR1 GTSNPN and CDR2 SVGIG (reference sequence). The CDR3 extends over 17 amino acids.

The gene calls are TRBV9 and TRBJ2-5; TRBD2 agrees at 7 bases. V lost 3 bases and J lost 5; bases outside the gene matches: 10. Germline V gene sequence: CDR1 SGDLS, CDR2 YYNGEE. This CDR3 has 15 residues. As DNA, the CDR3 is TGTGCCAGCAGCGCAACTAGCCGGCGGGGGGAGACCCAGTACTTC. Translation: CASSATSRRGETQYF.

The chain employs TRBV28 and TRBJ2-5; 8 nucleotides agree with TRBD1. V shed 6 bases and J 11 bases; nucleotides not matched to a gene: 8. The CDR3 spans 12 residues. From germline, CDR1 is MDHEN and CDR2 SYDVKM. CDR3 loop: CASRPPQGAQYF. CDR3 in DNA: TGTGCCAGCAGACCGCCTCAGGGGGCGCAGTACTTC.

Comment on this clone: Other DNA sequences from this sample encode an identical CDR3 as well. V usage is TRBV19 and J usage is TRBJ1-1; D gene ambiguous. The germline V and J ends were trimmed by 5 bases and 1 base, with 5 bases remaining between them. This CDR3 is built from 12 residues. Per germline, CDR1 LNHDA and CDR2 SQIVND (reference sequence). The CDR3 loop is CASSRGNTEAFF. The CDR3 coding sequence is TGTGCCAGTAGTCGGGGGAACACTGAAGCTTTCTTT.

This clone has a single count. This chain uses TRBV27 with TRBJ2-3; the match to TRBD2 covers 8 bases. The V gene's germline CDR1 is MNHEY and CDR2 SMNVEV (reference sequence). With 5 bases clipped from V and 2 bases from J, the junction kept 9 bases outside the gene matches. The CDR3 has 16 amino acids. CDR3 DNA: TGTGCCAGCAGTCGAACCCAGACTAGCGCCACAGATACGCAGTATTTT. Residues: CASSRTQTSATDTQYF.

The V gene is TRBV4-2, the J gene TRBJ2-3; D is perhaps TRBD2 (5 bases). This CDR3 is built from 15 residues. Deletions cut 0 bases from V and 1 base from J, with 8 bases between. Germline-derived CDR1 and CDR2 are LGHNA and YNFKEQ. In DNA form, the CDR3 reads TGTGCCAGCAGCCAAGAGCTAGCAGGCACAGATACGCAGTATTTT. Amino acids: CASSQELAGTDTQYF.

The chain is built from TRBV5-1 and TRBJ2-5; D gene uncertain. V lost 4 bases, J lost 3 bases, and 13 bases lay in between. There are 14 residues in the CDR3. Germline loops: CDR1 SGHRS, CDR2 YFSETQ. This chain's CDR3 is CASSPRPPKETQYF. The CDR3 region has the DNA TGCGCCAGCAGCCCGAGGCCTCCCAAAGAGACCCAGTACTTC. Supplemented by reference TRBV5-1 and TRBJ2-5, the full variable domain reads KAGVTQTPRYLIKTRGQQVTLSCSPISGHRSVSWYQQTPGQGLQFLFEYFSETQRNKGNFPGRFSGRQFSNSRSEMNVSTLELGDSALYLCASSPRPPKETQYFGPGTRLLVL.

This chain links TRBV28 with TRBJ1-2; no clear D. The CDR3 covers 11 residues. CDR1 MDHEN and CDR2 SYDVKM come from the germline V gene. Between the trimmed V and J ends, which lost 10 bases and 8 bases, there was a span of 14 bases. CDR3 residues: CATGDPRGYTF. CDR3 nucleotides: TGTGCCACGGGCGATCCCCGCGGCTACACCTTC.

CDR3 region: CASWANLNTEAFF. For the CDR3, the DNA is TGTGCCAGCTGGGCGAATCTGAACACTGAAGCTTTCTTT. This chain connects TRBV28 to TRBJ1-1; D call uncertain. The V gene lost 8 bases and the J gene lost 0 bases, with 10 bases spanning the gap. There are 13 residues in the CDR3. CDR1 and CDR2 from the germline V gene are MDHEN and SYDVKM.

V gene TRBV2 combines with J gene TRBJ1-4, with 8 bases that match TRBD1. CDR3 length: 15 residues. The V gene end was trimmed by 8 bases and the J gene end by 2 bases; junction bases not matched to a gene: 7. Germline V gives CDR1 SNHLY, CDR2 FYNNEI. CDR3 in amino acids: CASDKRTGTNEKLFF. DNA for the CDR3: TGTGCCAGCGATAAACGGACAGGGACTAATGAAAAACTGTTTTTT. Full variable domain (missing parts from reference TRBV2 and TRBJ1-4): EPEVTQTPSHQVTQMGQEVILRCVPISNHLYFYWYRQILGQKVEFLVSFYNNEISEKSEIFDDQFSVERPDGSNFTLKIRSTKLEDSAMYFCASDKRTGTNEKLFFGSGTQLSVL.

As regards this clone: The sample holds other DNA sequences that translate to the same CDR3. The chain carries TRBV28 and TRBJ1-5; unclear D gene. V was trimmed by 4 bases and J by 5 bases, leaving 6 bases between them. The CDR3 covers 12 residues. Germline V lookup: CDR1 MDHEN, CDR2 SYDVKM. DNA of the CDR3: TGTGCCAGCAGTTACGGCTATCAGCCCCAGCATTTT. Encoded protein: CASSYGYQPQHF.

This rearrangement joins TRBV28 to TRBJ1-2; no definite D call. The CDR3 totals 13 residues. V was pared by 5 bases and J by 8 bases, with 15 bases between. CDR1 is MDHEN and CDR2 is SYDVKM in the germline V gene. CDR3 region: CASSPTSYSGYTF. CDR3 coding DNA: TGTGCCAGCAGTCCCACTAGCTATTCGGGCTACACCTTC.

The rearrangement uses TRBV7-9 and TRBJ2-1; D is unresolved. The ends were cut back, 5 bases at V and 4 bases at J, with 15 bases in the middle. In germline, CDR1 is SEHNR, CDR2 FQNEAQ (reference sequence). The length of the CDR3 is 15 residues. The CDR3 DNA follows: TGTGCCAGCAGCCCCAGGCGGTCGAGTTACAATGAGCAGTTCTTC. Amino acids: CASSPRRSSYNEQFF. The full variable domain, its missing parts supplied by reference TRBV7-9 and TRBJ2-1, is DTGVSQNPRHKITKRGQNVTFRCDPISEHNRLYWYRQTLGQGPEFLTYFQNEAQLEKSRLLSDRFSAERPKGSFSTLEIQRTEQGDSAMYLCASSPRRSSYNEQFFGPGTRLTVL.

The J gene is TRBJ1-1, the V gene TRBV18, with 9 bases fitting TRBD1. The germline V gene has CDR1 KGHSH and CDR2 LQKENI. The CDR3 consists of 14 residues. V was pared by 4 bases and J by 4 bases, with 4 bases of the junction left unmatched. Here the CDR3 reads CASSQGQGITEAFF. The CDR3 nucleotides read TGTGCCAGCTCACAGGGACAGGGCATCACTGAAGCTTTCTTT.

This sequence joins TRBV7-3 and TRBJ1-5, with a weak D call TRBD1 (5 bases). This CDR3 comprises 19 residues. The germline V gene has CDR1 SGHTA and CDR2 FQGTGA. The V gene lost 1 base and the J gene lost 3 bases, with 22 bases spanning the gap. The CDR3 is CASSLRSGVEGRNNQPQHF. The CDR3 DNA follows: TGTGCCAGCAGCTTAAGGTCGGGGGTGGAGGGTAGGAACAATCAGCCCCAGCATTTT.

The J gene is TRBJ2-4, the V gene TRBV15; 7 positions match TRBD2. The CDR3 length is 14 residues. J was trimmed by 5 bases and V by 3 bases; bases with no gene match: 4. Germline-derived CDR1 and CDR2 are LNHNV and YYDKDF (reference sequence). Here the CDR3 reads CATSRGLAENIQYF. For the CDR3, the DNA is TGTGCCACCAGCAGGGGTCTAGCGGAAAACATTCAGTACTTC. Supplemented by reference TRBV15 and TRBJ2-4, the full variable domain reads DAMVIQNPRYQVTQFGKPVTLSCSQTLNHNVMYWYQQKSSQAPKLLFHYYDKDFNNEADTPDNFQSRRPNTSFCFLDIRSPGLGDTAMYLCATSRGLAENIQYFGAGTRLSVL.

The CDR3 sequence: CASSSSGQAPFNEQFF. CDR3 DNA sequence: TGTGCCAGCAGTTCATCGGGACAGGCGCCCTTCAATGAGCAGTTCTTC. This chain uses TRBV28 with TRBJ2-1; 8 nucleotides match TRBD1. V shed 4 bases and J 6 bases; nucleotides not matched to a gene: 11. The V gene's germline CDR1 is MDHEN and CDR2 SYDVKM. The CDR3 is made up of 16 amino acids. Full variable domain (missing parts from reference TRBV28 and TRBJ2-1): DVKVTQSSRYLVKRTGEKVFLECVQDMDHENMFWYRQDPGLGLRLIYFSYDVKMKEKGDIPEGYSVSREKKERFSLILESASTNQTSMYLCASSSSGQAPFNEQFFGPGTRLTVL.

The rearrangement links TRBV14 to TRBJ2-7; TRBD2 matches 8 bases. Germline values: CDR1 SGHDN, CDR2 FVKESK. V was clipped by 1 base and J by 1 base; unmatched bases: 3. The CDR3 extends over 15 amino acids. CDR3 amino acids: CASSQVSGRSYEQYF. The CDR3 DNA is TGTGCCAGCAGCCAAGTCAGCGGGAGATCCTACGAGCAGTACTTC.

This clone has more than one count but fewer than ten. This chain joins TRBV7-9 and TRBJ1-1; D unclear. Trimming shortened V by 3 bases and J by 10 bases, and 15 bases separated the two germline ends. The CDR3 totals 13 residues. CDR1 SEHNR and CDR2 FQNEAQ come from the germline V gene (reference sequence). In DNA, the CDR3 is TGTGCCAGCAGCTTGGCGGGCAGAGTGTCAGCTTTCTTT. This gives the protein CASSLAGRVSAFF.

The chain uses TRBV2 and TRBJ2-2, with 9 bases lining up with TRBD1. V was pared by 4 bases and J by 3 bases, with 3 bases of the junction left unmatched. Germline values: CDR1 SNHLY, CDR2 FYNNEI. This CDR3 contains 15 residues. The CDR3 sequence is CASSARTGDTGELFF. CDR3 DNA sequence: TGTGCCAGCAGTGCACGGACAGGGGACACCGGGGAGCTGTTTTTT.

Concerning this clone: Other nucleotide sequences from this sample produce the same CDR3. The V call is TRBV20-1, the J call TRBJ2-2; D is possibly TRBD1 or TRBD2 (5 bases each). This CDR3 has 11 amino acids. CDR1 and CDR2 (germline): DFQATT, SNEGSKA (reference sequence). This chain's CDR3 is CSGANTGELFF. The CDR3 DNA is TGCAGCGGGGCCAACACCGGGGAGCTGTTTTTT.

The genes are TRBV2 and TRBJ2-1, with TRBD1 matching over 7 bases. The CDR3 length is 16 residues. Trimming at V came to 7 bases and at J to 2 bases, leaving 11 bases not matched to a gene. In germline, CDR1 is SNHLY, CDR2 FYNNEI. As DNA, the CDR3 is TGTGCCAGCAAGTATGACGGGACAGCCACCTACAATGAGCAGTTCTTC. It codes for CASKYDGTATYNEQFF.

J is TRBJ2-3 and V is TRBV4-1; D assignment may be TRBD1 or TRBD2 (5 bases each). This CDR3 has 16 amino acids. The V gene's germline CDR1 is MGHRA and CDR2 YSYEKL. V lost 7 bases, J lost 2 bases, and 19 bases lay in between. CDR3 loop: CASTLIKGTPTDTQYF. The DNA of the CDR3 is TGCGCCAGCACCTTAATTAAGGGGACGCCCACAGATACGCAGTATTTT.

The CDR3 DNA is TGTGCCAGCAGCTTCCGGGGACTAGCGGGGGCCAATGAGCAGTTCTTC. Its translation: CASSFRGLAGANEQFF. The J gene is TRBJ2-1, the V gene TRBV11-3, with 14 bases lining up with TRBD2. The CDR3 covers 16 residues. In germline, CDR1 is SGHNT, CDR2 YENEEA. Trimming at V came to 3 bases and at J to 6 bases, leaving 4 bases not matched to a gene.

The J gene is TRBJ1-4, the V gene TRBV5-1; no reliable D call. The CDR3 contains 15 residues. Between the trimmed V and J ends, which lost 4 bases and 0 bases, there was a span of 10 bases. Per the germline V gene, CDR1 is SGHRS and CDR2 is YFSETQ. This CDR3 is CASSPDGSTNEKLFF. CDR3 in DNA: TGCGCCAGCAGCCCGGACGGTTCAACTAATGAAAAACTGTTTTTT.

The J gene is TRBJ2-1, the V gene TRBV9; D is perhaps TRBD1 or TRBD2 (5 bases each). The germline gives CDR1 SGDLS, CDR2 YYNGEE. This CDR3 contains 16 residues. The V and J ends lost 3 bases and 7 bases respectively, with 20 bases between them. The CDR3 DNA reads TGTGCCAGCAGCGCCTCGGGACGTTTGGGTATTAATGAGCAGTTCTTC. Translation gives CASSASGRLGINEQFF.

The count of this clone is one. The chain couples TRBV5-1 to TRBJ1-4; D is uncertain. Trimming removed 3 bases at V and 0 bases at J, with 9 bases between. The CDR3 consists of 15 residues. Germline CDR1 reads SGHRS; CDR2 reads YFSETQ. Here the CDR3 DNA reads TGCGCCAGCAGCTCGGGGTCCTCAACTAATGAAAAACTGTTTTTT. It encodes CASSSGSSTNEKLFF.